The rows below give T cell receptor beta chains drawn from one sample of a study of human T cells and chemical hapten exposure. TCRdb used MiXCR to reprocess the RACE reads, holding one entry per CDR3 protein. The sample contains around 100,000 distinct CDR3 sequences, 11% of which appear only once. The material was whole blood, obtained in connection with sensitization to the hapten diphenylcyclopropenone (DPC). These receptors all come from a middle-aged woman with alopecia areata. Some clones in this sample may be carry-over from other donors' samples. Both conserved end residues are part of each CDR3. Fields, in order: CDR3 protein, CDR3 DNA, V gene, D gene, J gene, clone size. D genes are given only for firm matches. Clone sizes are given selectively: once, few, many, or a class where the clone is expanded.

CDR3 protein: CASSYLPKTSNYGYTF
CDR3 DNA: TGTGCCAGCAGTTACCTACCAAAGACAAGTAACTATGGCTACACCTTC
V gene: TRBV6-2/TRBV6-3
D gene: NA
J gene: TRBJ1-2
clone size: many

CDR3 protein: CASSPQRGEETQYF
CDR3 DNA: TGTGCCAGCTCACCACAGCGCGGAGAAGAGACCCAGTACTTC
V gene: TRBV18
D gene: NA
J gene: TRBJ2-5
clone size: few

CDR3 protein: CASSLGLQKTEAFF
CDR3 DNA: TGTGCCAGCAGCTTGGGACTACAGAAGACTGAAGCTTTCTTT
V gene: TRBV5-4
D gene: NA
J gene: TRBJ1-1
clone size: few

CDR3 protein: CASSKPGQGKNIQYF
CDR3 DNA: TGTGCCAGCAGCAAGCCGGGACAGGGGAAAAACATTCAGTACTTC
V gene: TRBV5-6
D gene: TRBD1
J gene: TRBJ2-4
clone size: NA

CDR3 protein: CSVRPRGRQETQYF
CDR3 DNA: TGCAGCGTTCGACCGAGAGGGCGGCAAGAGACCCAGTACTTC
V gene: TRBV29-1
D gene: NA
J gene: TRBJ2-5
clone size: NA

CDR3 protein: CASLGQDVPYNEQFF
CDR3 DNA: TGTGCCAGCCTCGGCCAGGACGTACCCTACAATGAGCAGTTCTTC
V gene: TRBV6-1
D gene: NA
J gene: TRBJ2-1
clone size: many

CDR3 protein: CASTPGDTDTQYF
CDR3 DNA: TGTGCCAGCACGCCAGGGGACACAGATACGCAGTATTTT
V gene: TRBV6-1
D gene: NA
J gene: TRBJ2-3
clone size: NA

CDR3 protein: CASRWIGTGGTHSNQPQHF
CDR3 DNA: TGTGCCAGCAGATGGATCGGGACAGGGGGCACCCATAGCAATCAGCCCCAGCATTTT
V gene: TRBV6-2/TRBV6-3
D gene: TRBD1
J gene: TRBJ1-5
clone size: few

CDR3 protein: CASSMDTYNEQFF
CDR3 DNA: TGCGCCAGCAGCATGGACACGTACAATGAGCAGTTCTTC
V gene: TRBV5-1
D gene: NA
J gene: TRBJ2-1
clone size: many

CDR3 protein: CSVGVGVSYEQYF
CDR3 DNA: TGCAGCGTTGGAGTCGGTGTCTCCTACGAGCAGTACTTC
V gene: TRBV29-1
D gene: NA
J gene: TRBJ2-7
clone size: few

CDR3 protein: CASSLGAEISYEQYF
CDR3 DNA: TGTGCCAGCAGCTTAGGGGCGGAGATCTCCTACGAGCAGTACTTC
V gene: TRBV7-9
D gene: NA
J gene: TRBJ2-7
clone size: many

CDR3 protein: CAWSVRDRENYGYTF
CDR3 DNA: TGTGCCTGGAGTGTACGGGACCGCGAAAACTATGGCTACACCTTC
V gene: TRBV30
D gene: NA
J gene: TRBJ1-2
clone size: many

CDR3 protein: CSVWESAYEQYF
CDR3 DNA: TGCAGCGTTTGGGAATCCGCCTACGAGCAGTACTTC
V gene: TRBV29-1
D gene: NA
J gene: TRBJ2-7
clone size: NA

CDR3 protein: CSAKTSRGSYEQYF
CDR3 DNA: TGCAGTGCAAAAACCTCCAGGGGCTCCTACGAGCAGTACTTC
V gene: TRBV20-1
D gene: NA
J gene: TRBJ2-7
clone size: many

CDR3 protein: CASSLSRGADEQFF
CDR3 DNA: TGTGCCAGCTCTCTCAGCCGGGGGGCCGATGAGCAGTTCTTC
V gene: TRBV11-3
D gene: NA
J gene: TRBJ2-1
clone size: NA

CDR3 protein: CASEGLSGNTGELFF
CDR3 DNA: TGTGCCAGCGAGGGACTCTCCGGGAACACCGGGGAGCTGTTTTTT
V gene: TRBV6-6
D gene: NA
J gene: TRBJ2-2
clone size: NA

CDR3 protein: CSVGALVSQETQYF
CDR3 DNA: TGTAGCGTAGGGGCGCTCGTTAGCCAAGAGACCCAGTACTTC
V gene: TRBV29-1
D gene: NA
J gene: TRBJ2-5
clone size: NA

CDR3 protein: CASSSTGGFDRKQFF
CDR3 DNA: TGTGCCAGCAGCTCGACAGGGGGGTTCGATAGAAAGCAGTTCTTC
V gene: TRBV7-2
D gene: TRBD1
J gene: TRBJ2-1
clone size: few

CDR3 protein: CASSLERYREPHGYTF
CDR3 DNA: TGTGCCAGCAGCTTGGAACGCTACAGGGAACCCCATGGCTACACCTTC
V gene: TRBV5-6
D gene: NA
J gene: TRBJ1-2
clone size: many

CDR3 protein: CASSPLGHQMMDTQYF
CDR3 DNA: TGTGCCAGCAGCCCACTCGGACACCAGATGATGGATACGCAGTATTTT
V gene: TRBV11-2
D gene: NA
J gene: TRBJ2-3
clone size: many

CDR3 protein: CASSVRQSNTEAFF
CDR3 DNA: TGTGCCAGCAGTGTACGACAGTCGAACACTGAAGCTTTCTTT
V gene: TRBV2
D gene: NA
J gene: TRBJ1-1
clone size: many

CDR3 protein: CASSYEGRTDTQYF
CDR3 DNA: TGTGCCAGCAGTTACGAGGGGCGCACAGATACGCAGTATTTT
V gene: TRBV6-6
D gene: NA
J gene: TRBJ2-3
clone size: NA

CDR3 protein: CATGGTTDRAHGYTF
CDR3 DNA: TGTGCCACGGGGGGGACGACTGACAGGGCCCATGGCTACACCTTC
V gene: TRBV2
D gene: TRBD1
J gene: TRBJ1-2
clone size: NA

CDR3 protein: CASKAGGPSYNEQFF
CDR3 DNA: TGTGCCAGCAAAGCGGGAGGCCCCTCCTACAATGAGCAGTTCTTC
V gene: TRBV6-1
D gene: TRBD2
J gene: TRBJ2-1
clone size: NA

CDR3 protein: CASSQERSGLLSYNEQFF
CDR3 DNA: TGTGCCAGCAGCCAAGAAAGGTCGGGACTACTTTCCTACAATGAGCAGTTCTTC
V gene: TRBV14
D gene: TRBD2
J gene: TRBJ2-1
clone size: NA

CDR3 protein: CATLGSGVRETQYF
CDR3 DNA: TGTGCCACCCTCGGTTCGGGAGTAAGAGAGACCCAGTACTTC
V gene: TRBV6-5
D gene: NA
J gene: TRBJ2-5
clone size: few

CDR3 protein: CASSPNPGDYNTGELFF
CDR3 DNA: TGTGCCAGCAGCCCTAATCCCGGGGACTATAACACCGGGGAGCTGTTTTTT
V gene: TRBV7-9
D gene: TRBD2
J gene: TRBJ2-2
clone size: NA

CDR3 protein: CASSLGTHRSTDTQYF
CDR3 DNA: TGTGCCAGCAGCTTAGGGACTCACCGGAGCACAGATACGCAGTATTTT
V gene: TRBV7-2
D gene: NA
J gene: TRBJ2-3
clone size: once

CDR3 protein: CASSQGTGPRNEQFF
CDR3 DNA: TGTGCCAGCAGCCAAGGGACAGGTCCTCGAAATGAGCAGTTCTTC
V gene: TRBV3-1
D gene: TRBD1
J gene: TRBJ2-1
clone size: medium-sized

CDR3 protein: CASNPTGDNSPLHF
CDR3 DNA: TGTGCCAGCAATCCGACAGGAGATAATTCACCCCTCCACTTT
V gene: TRBV9
D gene: NA
J gene: TRBJ1-6
clone size: NA

CDR3 protein: CASSPKGQGAYEQFF
CDR3 DNA: TGTGCCAGCAGCCCTAAGGGACAGGGGGCCTATGAGCAGTTCTTC
V gene: TRBV3-1
D gene: TRBD1
J gene: TRBJ2-1
clone size: NA

CDR3 protein: CASWSIRGSYEQYF
CDR3 DNA: TGTGCCAGCTGGTCGATACGGGGGAGCTACGAGCAGTACTTC
V gene: TRBV6-5
D gene: NA
J gene: TRBJ2-7
clone size: many

CDR3 protein: CASSQDLPTSGRTGELFF
CDR3 DNA: TGTGCCAGCAGCCAAGATCTACCGACTAGCGGGAGGACCGGGGAGCTGTTTTTT
V gene: TRBV4-2
D gene: TRBD2
J gene: TRBJ2-2
clone size: many

CDR3 protein: CASSLEAQIPYNEQFF
CDR3 DNA: TGTGCCAGCAGCTTAGAGGCACAGATACCCTACAATGAGCAGTTCTTC
V gene: TRBV7-6
D gene: NA
J gene: TRBJ2-1
clone size: many

CDR3 protein: CASNLLAGPTDTQYF
CDR3 DNA: TGTGCCAGCAACCTCCTAGCGGGACCCACAGATACGCAGTATTTT
V gene: TRBV2
D gene: TRBD2
J gene: TRBJ2-3
clone size: few

CDR3 protein: CASSSGGSPSSYEQYF
CDR3 DNA: TGTGCCAGCAGCTCTGGCGGGAGTCCTAGCTCCTACGAGCAGTACTTC
V gene: TRBV5-6
D gene: TRBD2
J gene: TRBJ2-7
clone size: NA

CDR3 protein: CASSVDDGSSYNEQFF
CDR3 DNA: TGTGCCAGCAGCGTAGATGACGGAAGCTCCTACAATGAGCAGTTCTTC
V gene: TRBV9
D gene: NA
J gene: TRBJ2-1
clone size: few

CDR3 protein: CAWRRAGLITDTQYF
CDR3 DNA: TGTGCCTGGAGACGGGCAGGGCTAATCACAGATACGCAGTATTTT
V gene: TRBV30
D gene: NA
J gene: TRBJ2-3
clone size: once

CDR3 protein: CARDFQPTSLYNEQFF
CDR3 DNA: TGTGCCAGAGACTTTCAGCCGACATCCCTATACAATGAGCAGTTCTTC
V gene: TRBV5-3
D gene: NA
J gene: TRBJ2-1
clone size: few

CDR3 protein: CASSAPRWARSNQPQHF
CDR3 DNA: TGTGCCAGCAGCGCCCCCCGTTGGGCGCGTAGCAATCAGCCCCAGCATTTT
V gene: TRBV21-1
D gene: NA
J gene: TRBJ1-5
clone size: NA